This section outlines one T cell receptor beta chain sequence together with its context. The entry originates in a study of blood T cell repertoires in COVID-19. On the study more broadly: Specimens from acute and convalescent COVID-19 originated in the United States, Italy and Spain.

Seattle cases were enrolled at active infection and followed longitudinally. Repertoires were generated with immunoSEQ multiplex PCR, while TCRdb's copy carries only in-frame clones and drops some. The sample lists around 180,000 clones, roughly three quarters occurring once. Germline lookup yields CDR1 LNHDA and CDR2 SQIVND (reference sequence). After removal of 4 bases from V and 5 bases from J, the junction contained 6 bases not matched to a gene. The CDR3 runs to 14 residues. Sequencing was done on a sample of peripheral blood. The gene calls are TRBV19 and TRBJ2-3, with 7 bases matching TRBD1. This sequence originates from a woman older than 75 with COVID-19, enrolled during active disease. Here the CDR3 DNA reads TGTGCCAGTAGTAGACAGGGTTCTAAAGATACGCAGTATTTT. It specifies CASSRQGSKDTQYF.